What follows are 18 T cell receptor beta chains derived from one specimen sequenced in a study of T cells expressing NK-cell markers. TCRdb re-called the 5' RACE reads and gives one entry per CDR3 protein, without DNA. Seen in this sample are about 550,000 distinct CDR3 sequences; the ten most common clones hold under 4.5%. The sample taken for sequencing was blood T cells: a sorted CD56 or NKG2C T cell subset, CD4+ or CD8+ T cells, or bulk PBMC T cells (not recorded which). Receptors were obtained from a man younger than 35 in good health.

The gene calls are TRBV5-1 and TRBJ2-2; TCRdb's assignment of TRBD1 cannot be checked, as there is no DNA. The CDR3 sequence is 15 residues long. The germline V gene encodes CDR1 SGHRS and CDR2 YFSETQ. CDR3 amino acids: CASNTGGLNTGELFF. Together with reference TRBV5-1 and TRBJ2-2, the CDR3 gives the full variable domain: KAGVTQTPRYLIKTRGQQVTLSCSPISGHRSVSWYQQTPGQGLQFLFEYFSETQRNKGNFPGRFSGRQFSNSRSEMNVSTLELGDSALYLCASNTGGLNTGELFFGEGSRLTVL.

This CDR3 reads CSARDRGQSTDTQYF. The chain is built from TRBV20-1 and TRBJ2-3; as DNA is missing, the TRBD1 call by TCRdb cannot be tested. Germline V gene lookup returns CDR1 DFQATT and CDR2 SNEGSKA (reference sequence). The CDR3 extends over 15 amino acids.

This chain connects TRBV5-5 to TRBJ2-3. CDR1 and CDR2 (germline): SGHKS, YYEKEE (reference sequence). This CDR3 region has 14 residues. CDR3 in amino acids: CASSFGTSHDTQYF.

The rearrangement uses TRBV18 and TRBJ2-3; the D call from TCRdb, TRBD1, cannot be confirmed without DNA. Germline V lookup: CDR1 KGHSH, CDR2 LQKENI. The CDR3 covers 18 residues. The CDR3 sequence is CASSPPFIAPGRADTQYF.

V is TRBV18 and J is TRBJ2-1; the TRBD2 assignment by TCRdb is unverifiable without DNA. The V gene's germline CDR1 is KGHSH and CDR2 LQKENI. The CDR3 is made up of 15 amino acids. CDR3: CASSATSGRAHEQFF. Supplemented by reference TRBV18 and TRBJ2-1, the full variable domain reads NAGVMQNPRHLVRRRGQEARLRCSPMKGHSHVYWYRQLPEEGLKFMVYLQKENIIDESGMPKERFSAEFPKEGPSILRIQQVVRGDSAAYFCASSATSGRAHEQFFGPGTRLTVL.

The chain recombines TRBV20-1 with TRBJ2-5; TCRdb designates TRBD2, a call that cannot be tested without DNA. The CDR3 spans 14 residues. Germline loops: CDR1 DFQATT, CDR2 SNEGSKA (reference sequence). CDR3 loop: CSARETSSQETQYF.

The genes are TRBV3-1 and TRBJ2-2; TCRdb indicates TRBD1, and absent DNA this call remains unverified. Germline lookup yields CDR1 LGHDT and CDR2 YNNKEL (reference sequence). The CDR3 runs 20 residues. The CDR3 loop reads CASSPWTGMVAGSNTGELFF.

V gene TRBV29-1 combines with J gene TRBJ1-1; the D gene TCRdb calls, TRBD1, cannot be checked with no DNA. The length of the CDR3 is 11 residues. CDR1 is SQVTM and CDR2 is ANQGSEA in the germline V gene. The CDR3 loop reads CSVEAGAEAFF.

The CDR3 protein is CASSQDVRTGQPQHF. V and J are TRBV3-1 and TRBJ1-5. The CDR3 is made up of 15 amino acids. From germline, CDR1 is LGHDT and CDR2 YNNKEL (reference sequence).

The V call is TRBV12-3 or TRBV12-4, the J call TRBJ2-1; absent DNA, TCRdb's TRBD2 call cannot be checked. The CDR3 sequence is 13 residues long. This CDR3 reads CASSSGLAVSLVF.

V usage is TRBV20-1 and J usage is TRBJ2-5; TCRdb indicates TRBD2, and absent DNA this call remains unverified. The V gene's germline CDR1 is DFQATT and CDR2 SNEGSKA (reference sequence). The CDR3 length is 17 residues. The CDR3 spells CSARDGGLAGYQETQYF.

The J gene is TRBJ2-2, the V gene TRBV6-5; the D call from TCRdb, TRBD1, cannot be confirmed without DNA. The germline V gene has CDR1 MNHEY and CDR2 SVGAGI. CDR3 length equals 17 residues. The CDR3 region is CASSHWDRKPSAGELFF.

The chain uses TRBV4-3 and TRBJ1-4; the TRBD1 assignment by TCRdb is unverifiable without DNA. This CDR3 has 16 amino acids. From germline, CDR1 is LGHNA and CDR2 YSLEER. The chain's CDR3 is CASSHLTGAEDEKLFF.

V and J are TRBV29-1 and TRBJ2-7; TCRdb outputs TRBD1, but without DNA this stays unchecked. CDR1 and CDR2 from the germline V gene are SQVTM and ANQGSEA. This CDR3 region has 12 residues. CDR3 amino acids: CSVAETVYEQYF.

The V and J genes are TRBV27 and TRBJ2-1. Per germline, CDR1 MNHEY and CDR2 SMNVEV (reference sequence). This CDR3 comprises 13 residues. The CDR3 is CASSLKVLNEQFF.

The V call is TRBV6-1, the J call TRBJ2-2; TCRdb reports TRBD1, a call that lacks DNA to check it against. The CDR3 loop spans 16 amino acids. Germline lookup yields CDR1 MNHNS and CDR2 SASEGT. CDR3 sequence: CASSDPWRDLTGELFF.

V usage is TRBV29-1 and J usage is TRBJ2-1; with no DNA, the TCRdb D assignment of TRBD1 cannot be verified. The CDR3 runs to 14 residues. The germline V gene has CDR1 SQVTM and CDR2 ANQGSEA. The CDR3 sequence: CSARDKSSVNEQFF.

The chain couples TRBV5-4 to TRBJ2-1; absent DNA, TCRdb's TRBD2 call cannot be checked. Germline V lookup: CDR1 SGHNT, CDR2 YYREEE (reference sequence). The CDR3 covers 12 residues. This CDR3 is CASSLVAGVPFF.